Shown below are 14 T cell receptor beta chains from a single sample sequenced in a study of control samples from healthy donors and cancer patients (dated by TCRdb to 2020 to 2021). The library was prepared using the immunoSEQ multiplex PCR assay. In its TCRdb copy, this immuneACCESS table keeps in-frame sequences only and misses some clones. Where compared with another copy, unresolved V genes explain less than half of these, and the others have no known cause. The sample includes 200,000 to 250,000 clones, with 85% to 95% observed a single time. The ten largest clones capture less than 1.6% of the sample. What was sequenced was blood. These TCRs come from a man aged 50 or older in good health.

The chain couples TRBV4-2 to TRBJ2-3; 8 bases agree with TRBD1. Germline V gene data show CDR1 as LGHNA and CDR2 as YNFKEQ. The CDR3 contains 18 residues. V gave up 1 base and J gave up 2 bases; unmatched junction bases: 11. CDR3 in DNA: TGTGCCAGCAGCCAAGTTACAACCGGGACAGGTTTCACAGATACGCAGTATTTT. Amino acids: CASSQVTTGTGFTDTQYF.

This clone occurred once. The chain couples TRBV27 to TRBJ2-5; no clear D. Trimming shortened V by 4 bases and J by 5 bases, and 17 bases separated the two germline ends. From germline, CDR1 is MNHEY and CDR2 SMNVEV (reference sequence). This CDR3 comprises 15 residues. CDR3 sequence reads: CASSSTSRGMETQYF. In DNA, the CDR3 is TGTGCCAGCAGTTCCACATCCCGCGGTATGGAGACCCAGTACTTC.

The chain has TRBV2 and TRBJ2-5, with 11 bases matching TRBD2. The CDR3 totals 15 residues. J lost 5 bases, V lost 7 bases, and 9 bases had no gene match. From germline, CDR1 is SNHLY and CDR2 FYNNEI. The CDR3 is CASKEVAGGQETQYF. Written as DNA, the CDR3 is TGTGCCAGCAAAGAGGTAGCGGGGGGGCAGGAGACCCAGTACTTC.

This chain uses TRBV4-2 with TRBJ1-4; no reliable D call. Germline CDR1 reads LGHNA; CDR2 reads YNFKEQ. The CDR3 has 16 residues. The germline V and J ends were trimmed by 4 bases and 2 bases, with 14 bases remaining between them. CDR3 loop: CASSLSEVGTNEKLFF. CDR3 nucleotides: TGTGCCAGCAGCCTATCCGAGGTCGGGACTAATGAAAAACTGTTTTTT.

The chain carries TRBV27 and TRBJ2-7, with 8 positions matching TRBD1. The J segment lost 6 bases and the V segment lost 2 bases, leaving 12 bases of the junction unmatched. Germline V gene sequence: CDR1 MNHEY, CDR2 SMNVEV (reference sequence). The CDR3 consists of 16 residues. CDR3 protein: CASSLGNLGQGREQYF. Written as DNA, the CDR3 is TGTGCCAGCAGTTTAGGGAATCTTGGACAGGGTCGCGAGCAGTACTTC.

The chain has TRBV28 and TRBJ2-1; weak D call: TRBD2 (6 bases). Between the trimmed V and J ends, which lost 6 bases and 9 bases, there was a span of 21 bases. The CDR3 sequence is 15 residues long. Germline lookup yields CDR1 MDHEN and CDR2 SYDVKM. The CDR3 here is CASRGGGSRYGEQFF. The CDR3 coding sequence is TGTGCCAGCAGGGGGGGTGGGTCGAGGTATGGTGAGCAGTTCTTC.

The chain joins TRBV2 to TRBJ1-2; 8 bases map to TRBD1. CDR3 length equals 16 residues. CDR1 is SNHLY and CDR2 is FYNNEI in the germline V gene. The J segment lost 5 bases and the V segment lost 3 bases, leaving 11 bases of the junction unmatched. DNA for the CDR3: TGTGCCAGCAGTGATCGGGGAAAGACAGGGGATTATGGCTACACCTTC. This sequence encodes CASSDRGKTGDYGYTF. The full variable domain, completed using reference TRBV2 and TRBJ1-2, is EPEVTQTPSHQVTQMGQEVILRCVPISNHLYFYWYRQILGQKVEFLVSFYNNEISEKSEIFDDQFSVERPDGSNFTLKIRSTKLEDSAMYFCASSDRGKTGDYGYTFGSGTRLTVV.

The genes are TRBV19 and TRBJ2-5, with TRBD2 identical over 8 bases. V was pared by 6 bases and J by 5 bases, with 8 bases of the junction left unmatched. The CDR3 length is 14 residues. CDR1 and CDR2 (germline): LNHDA, SQIVND (reference sequence). This chain's CDR3 is CASRNAGGGETQYF. In nucleotides, the CDR3 is TGTGCCAGTAGGAATGCGGGGGGCGGGGAGACCCAGTACTTC.

J is TRBJ1-1 and V is TRBV11-2; D is uncertain. This CDR3 comprises 13 residues. Germline V CDR1 and CDR2: SGHAT, FQNNGV. V lost 3 bases to trimming and J lost 6 bases, with 11 bases between them. The CDR3 DNA follows: TGTGCCAGCAGCTTTAGGGCCCTGGCTGAAGCTTTCTTT. This translates into CASSFRALAEAFF.

The chain couples TRBV3-1 (or the pseudogene TRBV3-2) to TRBJ1-3, with TRBD1 matching over 7 bases. Germline-derived CDR1 and CDR2 are LGHDT and YNNKEL (reference sequence). This CDR3 is built from 15 residues. The trim removed 4 bases at V and 4 bases at J, leaving 7 bases unmatched. The CDR3 loop is CASSPPTGTGNTIYF. The CDR3 nucleotides are TGTGCCAGCAGCCCCCCGACAGGGACGGGAAACACCATATATTTT.

V and J are TRBV28 and TRBJ1-6; 7 nucleotides align to TRBD1. CDR3 length equals 16 residues. V lost 4 bases to trimming and J lost 6 bases; unmatched junction nucleotides: 9. The germline V gene has CDR1 MDHEN and CDR2 SYDVKM. The CDR3 reads CASSSPGQAPNSPLHF. Written as DNA, the CDR3 is TGTGCCAGCAGTTCCCCAGGACAGGCCCCTAATTCACCCCTCCACTTT.

This sequence joins TRBV4-1 and TRBJ2-7, with D uncertain. Trimming took off 0 bases at V and 5 bases at J, with 2 bases between the two ends. CDR1 and CDR2 (germline): MGHRA, YSYEKL. The CDR3 has 11 residues. CDR3 DNA: TGCGCCAGCAGCCAAGACAACGAGCAGTACTTC. The encoded protein is CASSQDNEQYF.

This clone was picked up a small number of times. The V gene is TRBV2, the J gene TRBJ2-5; 9 nucleotides match TRBD1. V trimming: 2 bases; J trimming: 8 bases; junction bases outside the gene matches: 6. This CDR3 is built from 14 residues. Germline-derived CDR1 and CDR2 are SNHLY and FYNNEI. CDR3 sequence (DNA): TGTGCCAGCAGTGAAACCGGGACAGGGATAACCCAGTACTTC. This gives the protein CASSETGTGITQYF.

The chain's CDR3 is CASSASGHGYTF. The CDR3 nucleotides are TGTGCCAGCAGCGCAAGTGGGCATGGCTACACCTTC. This rearrangement joins TRBV3-1 (or the pseudogene TRBV3-2) to TRBJ1-2; D remains unclear. CDR1 LGHDT and CDR2 YNNKEL come from the germline V gene (reference sequence). The CDR3 runs 12 residues. Trimming shortened V by 5 bases and J by 6 bases, and 10 bases separated the two germline ends.